Listed below are T cell receptor beta chains from one sample, sequenced in a study of blood T cells in healthy people across ages. TCRdb used MiXCR to reprocess the 5' RACE reads, holding one entry per CDR3 protein. Here the sample spans 270,000 or so distinct CDR3 sequences, around 30% being singletons. Input material: blood. All receptors derive from a woman in her 70s in good health. The conserved cysteine and the conserved F or W are not part of the CDR3 here. A D gene is named only where the DNA matches it firmly.

len | j_gene | d_gene | v_gene | CDR3aa
15 | TRBJ2-1 | TRBD2 | TRBV7-9 | ASSLVAGGPSSYEQF
10 | TRBJ1-1 | . | TRBV12-3/TRBV12-4 | ASSFAAGEAF
14 | TRBJ2-5 | . | TRBV3-1 | ASSQESDPKQETQY
12 | TRBJ2-1 | TRBD2 | TRBV6-2/TRBV6-3 | ASSYVASGNEQF
14 | TRBJ2-5 | . | TRBV20-1 | SARGSAGRAQETQY
12 | TRBJ2-1 | . | TRBV20-1 | SARVGPTYNEQF
13 | . | TRBD1 | TRBV9 | ASSAGGVASNEQF
10 | TRBJ2-1 | . | TRBV7-3 | ASSDSYNEQF
9 | TRBJ2-5 | . | TRBV6-2/TRBV6-3 | AGSYKGEQC
13 | TRBJ2-3 | . | TRBV7-3 | ASSLAPGRTDTQY
13 | TRBJ2-4 | . | TRBV20-1 | SARPRELAKNIQY
11 | TRBJ2-7 | . | TRBV12-3/TRBV12-4 | ASGRASSYEQY
11 | TRBJ1-1 | TRBD1 | TRBV28 | ASSPGQAGEAF
13 | TRBJ2-1 | . | TRBV6-2/TRBV6-3 | ASSQEGGPYNEQF
14 | . | TRBD2 | TRBV7-2 | ASSLAASGRYNEQF
16 | TRBJ2-6 | TRBD2 | TRBV28 | ASNQGTINFFGANVLT
12 | TRBJ1-3 | . | TRBV29-1 | SVRLTSGGNTIY
10 | TRBJ1-4 | TRBD1 | TRBV20-1 | SARTGREKLF
16 | TRBJ2-5 | TRBD2 | TRBV5-1 | ASSYGTSGRRIGETQY
14 | TRBJ2-3 | TRBD2 | TRBV3-1 | ASSYGLAGGTDTQY
12 | TRBJ2-1 | TRBD2 | TRBV20-1 | SAREGASGASRF
12 | TRBJ2-2 | . | TRBV29-1 | SVSRGQNTGELF
15 | TRBJ2-4 | TRBD2 | TRBV3-1 | ASSQEGRREIGDIQY
11 | TRBJ1-3 | . | TRBV6-5 | ASAGGNGNTIY
11 | TRBJ2-5 | . | TRBV20-1 | SALGSDQETQY